The 21 T cell receptor beta chains below all came from one sample that was sequenced in a study of cytomegalovirus exposure and HLA in healthy donors (TCRdb year 2017). Library prep was done by the immunoSEQ multiplex PCR assay. The multiplex PCR relied on a mix of 60 forward primers for TCR Vbeta segments and 13 reverse primers for TCR Jbeta segments. Sourced from immuneACCESS, this table was stored by TCRdb with only in-frame sequences that have V and J called. A share of the clones is absent; for the studies checked, an unresolved V gene accounts for under half, and the remainder has no known explanation. A total of around 45,000 clones appear in this sample, 51% of them only once. Approximately 5.5% of the sample is taken by the ten largest. The sample consisted of PBMCs. The receptors here all came from a man aged 55 to 70 in good health and CMV-seronegative.

The chain joins TRBV7-2 to TRBJ2-1, with 7 bases fitting TRBD2. Germline-derived CDR1 and CDR2 are SGHTA and FQGNSA. J lost 9 bases, V lost 3 bases, and 11 bases had no gene match. This CDR3 is 15 amino acids long. The CDR3 nucleotides read TGTGCCAGCAGCTTGGAAGGGAGGGCCTCGGGTGAGCAGTTCTTC. The encoded protein is CASSLEGRASGEQFF.

The chain couples TRBV5-1 to TRBJ2-4; D is possibly TRBD1 (7 bases). CDR3 size: 13 residues. The V and J ends lost 4 bases and 8 bases respectively, with 13 bases between them. Per germline, CDR1 SGHRS and CDR2 YFSETQ. Here the CDR3 reads CASSVDREDIQYF. The CDR3 DNA follows: TGCGCCAGCAGCGTAGACAGGGAGGACATTCAGTACTTC. Looking up the rest from reference TRBV5-1 and TRBJ2-4 gives the full variable domain: KAGVTQTPRYLIKTRGQQVTLSCSPISGHRSVSWYQQTPGQGLQFLFEYFSETQRNKGNFPGRFSGRQFSNSRSEMNVSTLELGDSALYLCASSVDREDIQYFGAGTRLSVL.

This clone was seen more than once but under ten times. V usage is TRBV28 and J usage is TRBJ1-1; a weak D match, TRBD1 (6 bases). Deletions cut 6 bases from V and 11 bases from J, with 16 bases between. The CDR3 has 12 amino acids. Germline values: CDR1 MDHEN, CDR2 SYDVKM. The CDR3 bases are TGTGCCAGCAGCCTGGGGACACCGGGGGCTTTCTTT. Residues: CASSLGTPGAFF.

The V call is TRBV5-6, the J call TRBJ2-3; TRBD2 matches 11 bases. V trimming: 4 bases; J trimming: 6 bases; junction bases outside the gene matches: 10. Germline CDR1 and CDR2: SGHDT and YYEEEE. This CDR3 is built from 16 residues. The CDR3 DNA reads as TGTGCCAGCAGCCGGACTAGCGGGTCCCCAGTGGATACGCAGTATTTT. Its protein product is CASSRTSGSPVDTQYF. The full variable domain, with the rest looked up from reference TRBV5-6 and TRBJ2-3, is DAGVTQSPTHLIKTRGQQVTLRCSPKSGHDTVSWYQQALGQGPQFIFQYYEEEERQRGNFPDRFSGHQFPNYSSELNVNALLLGDSALYLCASSRTSGSPVDTQYFGPGTRLTVL.

The CDR3, as DNA: TGTGCCAGCAACGGGGGAGGTGGCTACACCTTC. Protein: CASNGGGGYTF. The rearrangement links TRBV28 to TRBJ1-2, with D tentatively TRBD1 (5 bases). The ends were cut back, 7 bases at V and 7 bases at J, with 10 bases in the middle. This CDR3 is 11 amino acids long. In germline, CDR1 is MDHEN, CDR2 SYDVKM.

The genes are TRBV7-2 and TRBJ2-7; D ambiguous. V lost 2 bases to trimming and J lost 3 bases, with 2 bases between them. The CDR3 has 11 residues. In germline, CDR1 is SGHTA, CDR2 FQGNSA. The CDR3 loop reads CASSLYYEQYF. The CDR3 DNA follows: TGTGCCAGCAGCTTATACTACGAGCAGTACTTC. Using reference TRBV7-2 and TRBJ2-7 for the parts outside the CDR3, the full variable domain is GAGVSQSPSNKVTEKGKDVELRCDPISGHTALYWYRQSLGQGLEFLIYFQGNSAPDKSGLPSDRFSAERTGGSVSTLTIQRTQQEDSAVYLCASSLYYEQYFGPGTRLTVT.

This chain connects TRBV18 to TRBJ2-5, with D unclear. The V gene's germline CDR1 is KGHSH and CDR2 LQKENI. The CDR3 loop spans 13 amino acids. The V end was cut by 2 bases, the J end by 1 base, with 5 bases between. The CDR3 is CASSPGSQETQYF. The CDR3 DNA follows: TGTGCCAGCTCACCAGGCAGCCAAGAGACCCAGTACTTC.

The V gene is TRBV7-2, the J gene TRBJ1-1, with D tentatively TRBD1 (5 bases). Germline V lookup: CDR1 SGHTA, CDR2 FQGNSA. Trimming pared 3 bases from V and 3 bases from J, leaving 8 bases between. This CDR3 is 13 amino acids long. The CDR3 is CASSFLTDTEAFF. The CDR3 DNA sequence: TGTGCCAGCAGCTTCTTGACAGACACTGAAGCTTTCTTT.

The chain couples TRBV10-1 to TRBJ2-5; 11 nucleotides align to TRBD1. In germline, CDR1 is WNHNN, CDR2 SYGVQD (reference sequence). J gave up 4 bases and V 3 bases, and 7 bases lay outside the gene matches. The CDR3 spans 16 residues. The CDR3 region is CASSDPPGQGGETQYF. The CDR3, as DNA: TGCGCCAGCAGTGACCCGCCGGGACAGGGGGGAGAGACCCAGTACTTC.

The rearrangement joins TRBV11-3 to TRBJ2-1; TRBD1 agrees at 8 bases. Germline assignment: CDR1 SGHNT and CDR2 YENEEA. The J segment lost 3 bases and the V segment lost 3 bases, leaving 7 bases of the junction unmatched. The CDR3 contains 16 residues. The CDR3 loop reads CASSLGEGTGYNEQFF. DNA for the CDR3: TGTGCCAGCAGCTTGGGTGAAGGGACAGGCTACAATGAGCAGTTCTTC.

The chain uses TRBV7-2 and TRBJ2-7; D may be TRBD1 (5 bases). CDR3 size: 18 residues. V lost 0 bases and J lost 0, with 18 bases in between. Germline V CDR1 and CDR2: SGHTA, FQGNSA. In nucleotides, the CDR3 is TGTGCCAGCAGCTTAGCGCAGAGAAGGACAACAAACTCCTACGAGCAGTACTTC. It is translated as CASSLAQRRTTNSYEQYF.

This chain joins TRBV30 and TRBJ1-1; the D gene is possibly TRBD1 (5 bases). Looked up from germline, CDR1 is GTSNPN and CDR2 is SVGIG (reference sequence). Trimming shortened V by 2 bases and J by 0 bases, and 19 bases separated the two germline ends. The CDR3 covers 17 residues. CDR3 in amino acids: CAWSRTVGQLMNTEAFF. CDR3 sequence (DNA): TGTGCCTGGAGTCGGACGGTGGGGCAGCTTATGAACACTGAAGCTTTCTTT.

This clone occurred once. The CDR3 coding sequence is TGTGCCTGGAGTATTCGGACTAGCGGGATTCCACTCGGAAACTACGAGCAGTACTTC. It yields the protein CAWSIRTSGIPLGNYEQYF. The chain combines TRBV30 with TRBJ2-7; 12 bases fit TRBD2. CDR1 is GTSNPN, CDR2 SVGIG, per germline (reference sequence). CDR3 length: 19 residues. V shed 2 bases and J 3 bases; nucleotides not matched to a gene: 17. Together with reference TRBV30 and TRBJ2-7, the CDR3 gives the full variable domain: SQTIHQWPATLVQPVGSPLSLECTVEGTSNPNLYWYRQAAGRGLQLLFYSVGIGQISSEVPQNLSASRPQDRQFILSSKKLLLSDSGFYLCAWSIRTSGIPLGNYEQYFGPGTRLTVT.

This chain joins TRBV7-2 and TRBJ2-7; TRBD2 matches 10 bases. The CDR3 has 15 amino acids. Germline lookup yields CDR1 SGHTA and CDR2 FQGNSA. V was pared by 1 base and J by 6 bases, with 6 bases of the junction left unmatched. The CDR3 region has the DNA TGTGCCAGCAGCTTAGAGCGGGAGGGCCGAACCGAGCAGTACTTC. This translates into CASSLEREGRTEQYF.

There are a few counts of this clone. The V call is TRBV7-9, the J call TRBJ2-2, with D perhaps matching TRBD1 (6 bases). CDR1 is SEHNR and CDR2 is FQNEAQ in the germline V gene (reference sequence). The CDR3 totals 14 residues. The V end lost 3 bases, the J end lost 4 bases, and 9 bases lay between the germline ends. CDR3 coding DNA: TGTGCCAGCAGCTTCCAGGGGCTCACCGGGGAGCTGTTTTTT. Amino acid sequence: CASSFQGLTGELFF.

V is TRBV4-2 and J is TRBJ1-2; possibly TRBD1 for D (6 bases). Per the germline V gene, CDR1 is LGHNA and CDR2 is YNFKEQ. CDR3 length equals 15 residues. Trimming took 0 bases from V and 2 from J, leaving 10 bases between them. The CDR3 loop reads CASSQDWGRNYGYTF. The CDR3 DNA sequence: TGTGCCAGCAGCCAAGATTGGGGGCGCAACTATGGCTACACCTTC.

V is TRBV28 and J is TRBJ1-4, with a tentative D call TRBD1 (5 bases). Germline CDR1 MDHEN, CDR2 SYDVKM. Trimming shortened V by 6 bases and J by 14 bases, and 19 bases separated the two germline ends. This CDR3 region has 13 residues. This chain's CDR3 is CASRHGAGGNLFF. CDR3 coding DNA: TGTGCCAGCAGACACGGGGCGGGGGGAAATCTGTTTTTT.

The CDR3 sequence is CASSPQKNTEAFF. The CDR3 region has the DNA TGTGCCAGTAGTCCGCAGAAGAACACTGAAGCTTTCTTT. The chain uses TRBV19 and TRBJ1-1, with D hard to call. The CDR3 consists of 13 residues. CDR1 LNHDA and CDR2 SQIVND come from the germline V gene (reference sequence). Trimming cost V 5 bases and J 1 base, with 8 bases left between them.

This rearrangement joins TRBV7-7 to TRBJ2-2; D unclear. The V end lost 5 bases, the J end lost 7 bases, and 11 bases lay between the germline ends. This CDR3 is 13 amino acids long. In germline, CDR1 is SSHAT, CDR2 FNYEAQ (reference sequence). The CDR3 DNA reads as TGTGCCAGCAGCCCACGGCCGGGCGGGGAGCTGTTTTTT. Amino acid sequence: CASSPRPGGELFF.

The chain combines TRBV6-5 with TRBJ1-4, with a tentative D call TRBD1 (6 bases). The CDR3 extends over 15 amino acids. Germline V CDR1 and CDR2: MNHEY, SVGAGI. V was cut by 0 bases and J by 9 bases, with 14 bases left in between. CDR3 nucleotides: TGTGCCAGCAGTTACTCTCAGGGGATGGGCAAAAAACTGTTTTTT. As protein: CASSYSQGMGKKLFF.

This sequence joins TRBV6-1 and TRBJ1-1; 7 bases agree with TRBD1. Germline trimming cut 2 bases from V and 4 bases from J; bases unmatched to any gene: 7. The germline CDR1 and CDR2 sequences are MNHNS and SASEGT. The CDR3 extends over 15 amino acids. The CDR3 bases are TGTGCCAGCAGTGAAAATGAAGGGGGCGTCACTGAAGCTTTCTTT. Its protein product is CASSENEGGVTEAFF.